Listed below are T cell receptor beta chains from one sample, sequenced in a study of cytomegalovirus exposure and HLA in healthy donors. The protocol was immunoSEQ multiplex PCR, while the TCRdb copy is restricted to in-frame clones and leaves out a portion. The sample has over 200,000 clones, roughly 88% seen once. Sequencing used PBMCs. The receptors derive from a woman younger than 35 in good health and CMV-seronegative. Both conserved end residues are part of each CDR3. A D gene is named only where the DNA matches it firmly. The size entry is marked missing in some rows and otherwise reads once, few, many or a size class.

size,J,V,D,CDR3,DNA
-,TRBJ2-5,TRBV6-5,-,CASSYLGSESEETQYF,TGTGCCAGCAGTTACTTGGGTAGCGAAAGCGAAGAGACCCAGTACTTC
-,TRBJ2-5,TRBV30,-,CAWRPDRNRETQYF,TGTGCCTGGAGGCCAGACAGGAATCGAGAGACCCAGTACTTC
-,TRBJ2-3,TRBV5-1,TRBD2,CASSLGLSGRRTDTQYF,TGCGCCAGCAGCTTGGGCCTTAGCGGGAGAAGGACAGATACGCAGTATTTT
once,TRBJ2-7,TRBV6-1,TRBD1,CASKVTGAAYEQYF,TGTGCCAGCAAGGTGACAGGGGCCGCCTACGAGCAGTACTTC
-,TRBJ2-7,TRBV27,-,CASSSGGLLEQYF,TGTGCCAGCAGTTCCGGTGGACTTCTCGAGCAGTACTTC
once,TRBJ2-3,TRBV25-1,TRBD2,CASSLAASTDTQYF,TGTGCCAGCAGCCTAGCGGCTAGCACAGATACGCAGTATTTT
-,TRBJ2-5,TRBV6-1,TRBD2,CASSDLGLAGRETQYF,TGTGCCAGCAGTGATCTGGGACTAGCGGGACGAGAGACCCAGTACTTC
-,TRBJ1-2,TRBV4-1,-,CASSHEFEYGYTF,TGCGCCAGCAGCCATGAGTTCGAATATGGCTACACCTTC
-,TRBJ2-7,TRBV6-5,TRBD2,CASRPGLAAYYEQYF,TGTGCCAGCAGACCCGGACTAGCGGCCTACTACGAGCAGTACTTC
-,TRBJ2-2,TRBV2,TRBD2,CASISGRATTGELFF,TGTGCCAGCATAAGCGGGAGGGCCACGACCGGGGAGCTGTTTTTT
few,TRBJ2-7,TRBV5-4,TRBD1,CASSFDRGRLHEQYF,TGTGCCAGCAGCTTCGACAGGGGGCGCCTCCACGAGCAGTACTTC
-,TRBJ2-1,TRBV25-1,-,CASNGGDPYNEQFF,TGTGCCAGCAACGGAGGGGACCCCTACAATGAGCAGTTCTTC
once,TRBJ2-7,TRBV6-6,-,CASSYSPQLVPYEQYF,TGTGCCAGCAGTTACTCTCCCCAACTAGTACCCTACGAGCAGTACTTC
-,TRBJ1-2,TRBV7-9,-,CASSYRGEGGYTF,TGTGCCAGCAGCTACCGGGGAGAGGGCGGCTACACCTTC
-,TRBJ2-5,TRBV6-5,-,CASRGSGQETQYF,TGTGCCAGCAGGGGGAGCGGACAAGAGACCCAGTACTTC
-,TRBJ2-7,TRBV10-3,-,CAIADMTYEQYF,TGTGCCATCGCAGACATGACCTACGAGCAGTACTTC
-,TRBJ2-2,TRBV4-3,TRBD2,CASSQETLGLAIGELFF,TGCGCCAGCAGCCAAGAAACACTCGGACTAGCGATCGGGGAGCTGTTTTTT